Described below is a single TCR beta chain sequence and its context. In the authors' workflow: Scientists estimated how many nucleated cells there were by amplifying reference gene primers. The method was immunoSEQ multiplex PCR; TCRdb's version includes in-frame clones alone and lacks a portion of them. D and trimming come from the DNA, and the V and J calls and clone size come from that table. The table lists some 31,000 clones, approximately 85% of them singletons. This sample was included in a study of blood T cell repertoires in COVID-19. Background on the study: Sources were T cells, B-cell-depleted T cells, or PBMCs; the material itself was cDNA or gDNA.

From germline, CDR1 is SNHLY and CDR2 FYNNEI. J lost 6 bases, V lost 5 bases, and 5 bases had no gene match. The CDR3 extends over 15 amino acids. The specimen was peripheral blood. This chain joins TRBV2 and TRBJ2-3; the match to TRBD2 covers 13 bases. The clonotype was recovered from a man older than 75 with active COVID-19. CDR3 DNA sequence: TGTGCCAGCAGTAAACTAGCGGGGGGGACTGATACGCAGTATTTT. Encoded protein: CASSKLAGGTDTQYF.